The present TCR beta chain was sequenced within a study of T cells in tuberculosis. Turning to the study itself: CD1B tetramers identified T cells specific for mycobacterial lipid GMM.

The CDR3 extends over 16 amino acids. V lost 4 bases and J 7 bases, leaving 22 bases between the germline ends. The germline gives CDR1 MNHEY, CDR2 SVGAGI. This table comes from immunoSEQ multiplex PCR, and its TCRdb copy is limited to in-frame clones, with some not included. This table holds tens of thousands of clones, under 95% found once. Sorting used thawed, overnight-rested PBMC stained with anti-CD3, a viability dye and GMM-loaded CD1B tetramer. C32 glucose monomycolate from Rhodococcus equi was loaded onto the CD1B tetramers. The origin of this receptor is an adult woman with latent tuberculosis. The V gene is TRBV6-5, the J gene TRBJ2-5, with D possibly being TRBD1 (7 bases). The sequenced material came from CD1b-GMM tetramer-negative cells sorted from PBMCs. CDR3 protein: CASSSGRRGLLGTQYF. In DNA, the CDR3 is TGTGCCAGCAGTTCCGGGCGGAGGGGGCTGCTAGGGACCCAGTACTTC.